Below, 9 T cell receptor beta chains from the same sample are listed, as sequenced in a study of Ad26.COV2.S vaccination and SARS-CoV-2 variants. Treatment noted: some 20 received Ad26.COV2.S at low or high dose, single or two shots; 5 received placebo; per-sample allocation not given. The study sampled participants on day 63 after the first vaccine or placebo injection. Profiling relied on immunoSEQ multiplex PCR, and the TCRdb table lists in-frame clones only, not all of them. In the table there are 400,000 to 500,000 clones, around 89% of which are singletons. This specimen was peripheral blood, taken in a trial of Ad26.COV2.S vaccine versus placebo. All receptors come from a person aged 18-60 years who received the Ad26.COV2.S COVID-19 vaccine or a placebo.

J is TRBJ1-1 and V is TRBV18; 10 bases map to TRBD1. The CDR3 is made up of 16 amino acids. With 6 bases clipped from V and 0 bases from J, the junction kept 7 bases outside the gene matches. Germline CDR1 is KGHSH and CDR2 is LQKENI. The CDR3 loop is CASSRTGGLMNTEAFF. CDR3 nucleotides: TGTGCCAGCTCCCGGACAGGGGGTCTTATGAACACTGAAGCTTTCTTT.

The chain uses TRBV2 and TRBJ1-5; D is unresolved. CDR1 and CDR2 (germline): SNHLY, FYNNEI. V was cut by 6 bases and J by 4 bases, with 10 bases left in between. The CDR3 runs to 13 residues. CDR3 in amino acids: CASRSLGNQPQHF. The CDR3 nucleotides are TGTGCCAGCAGGTCCTTGGGGAATCAGCCCCAGCATTTT.

The chain uses TRBV27 and TRBJ2-1; a possible D gene is TRBD2 (5 bases). In germline, CDR1 is MNHEY, CDR2 SMNVEV (reference sequence). V was shortened by 4 bases and J by 7 bases, with 14 bases between the two germline ends. The CDR3 runs 14 residues. The CDR3 nucleotides read TGTGCCAGCAGTTCCACCAGCGGTGGGAATGAGCAGTTCTTC. Translated, it gives CASSSTSGGNEQFF.

The genes are TRBV9 and TRBJ1-6; D is possibly TRBD1 (6 bases). Deletions cut 4 bases from V and 0 bases from J, with 11 bases between. Germline V gives CDR1 SGDLS, CDR2 YYNGEE. The length of the CDR3 is 16 residues. The CDR3 DNA reads as TGTGCCAGCAGCCCCCGGGACAACTCCTATAATTCACCCCTCCACTTT. Its translation: CASSPRDNSYNSPLHF. Filled out from reference TRBV9 and TRBJ1-6, the complete variable domain reads DSGVTQTPKHLITATGQRVTLRCSPRSGDLSVYWYQQSLDQGLQFLIQYYNGEERAKGNILERFSAQQFPDLHSELNLSSLELGDSALYFCASSPRDNSYNSPLHFGNGTRLTVT.

The rearrangement joins TRBV19 to TRBJ2-4; D is unresolved. This CDR3 is built from 15 residues. The germline V gene encodes CDR1 LNHDA and CDR2 SQIVND (reference sequence). Trimming stripped 10 bases from V and 0 bases from J, with 16 bases between. CDR3 sequence reads: CATDPGPSAKNIQYF. For the CDR3, the DNA is TGTGCCACCGATCCGGGCCCCTCAGCCAAAAACATTCAGTACTTC.

This clone is a singleton in its sample. This chain joins TRBV2 and TRBJ2-5; 13 bases line up with TRBD2. CDR3 length: 14 amino acids. The trim removed 7 bases at V and 2 bases at J, leaving 1 base unmatched. The germline CDR1 and CDR2 sequences are SNHLY and FYNNEI. The CDR3 DNA reads as TGTGCCAGCAAGACTAGCGGGGGGCAAGAGACCCAGTACTTC. The encoded protein is CASKTSGGQETQYF.

This chain uses TRBV28 with TRBJ1-2; tentatively, D is TRBD1 (5 bases). CDR3 length equals 15 residues. The germline CDR1 and CDR2 sequences are MDHEN and SYDVKM. Between the trimmed V and J ends, which lost 7 bases and 4 bases, there was a span of 19 bases. In nucleotides, the CDR3 is TGTGCCAGCACCTTATCCCAGACAGACCTCTATGGCTACACCTTC. It encodes CASTLSQTDLYGYTF.

Worth noting for this clone: At the DNA level, this CDR3 is encoded by other sequences in the same sample as well. This rearrangement joins TRBV9 to TRBJ1-5; a possible D gene is TRBD1 (5 bases). Germline CDR1 reads SGDLS; CDR2 reads YYNGEE. The CDR3 has 15 residues. Trimming shortened V by 0 bases and J by 6 bases, and 13 bases separated the two germline ends. CDR3 coding DNA: TGTGCCAGCAGCGTAGGGGGAGGGGCGGGTCAGCCCCAGCATTTT. Translated: CASSVGGGAGQPQHF. Drawing the rest from reference TRBV9 and TRBJ1-5, the complete variable domain is DSGVTQTPKHLITATGQRVTLRCSPRSGDLSVYWYQQSLDQGLQFLIQYYNGEERAKGNILERFSAQQFPDLHSELNLSSLELGDSALYFCASSVGGGAGQPQHFGDGTRLSIL.

The gene calls are TRBV18 and TRBJ1-6; D is undetermined. The germline V gene has CDR1 KGHSH and CDR2 LQKENI. Trimming shortened V by 3 bases and J by 6 bases, and 12 bases separated the two germline ends. The CDR3 runs to 15 residues. CDR3 in amino acids: CASSPGTASNSPLHF. The CDR3 bases are TGTGCCAGCTCACCCGGAACAGCGTCTAATTCACCCCTCCACTTT.